This T cell receptor beta chain derives from a study of T cell repertoires in cytomegalovirus infection. Remarks on this clonotype: No antigen is known for it.

V lost 3 bases to trimming and J lost 4 bases; unmatched junction nucleotides: 4. The length of the CDR3 is 15 residues. TCRdb used MiXCR to reprocess the reads, holding one entry per CDR3 protein. The data contain approximately 910,000 distinct CDR3 sequences, 30% to 40% of them seen just once; the ten biggest clones take up more than 13%. The genes are TRBV12-3 or TRBV12-4 and TRBJ2-3; 10 bases line up with TRBD2. The TCR was taken from a human donor in good health (CMV status not recorded). Some clones in this sample may be carry-over from other donors' samples. The source was cultured CD8+ T cells from PBMCs, collected from culture after CMV antigen stimulation. The CDR3 DNA reads TGTGCCAGCAGTTTTAGTAGCGGGGGGCCAGATACGCAGTATTTT. It translates to CASSFSSGGPDTQYF.